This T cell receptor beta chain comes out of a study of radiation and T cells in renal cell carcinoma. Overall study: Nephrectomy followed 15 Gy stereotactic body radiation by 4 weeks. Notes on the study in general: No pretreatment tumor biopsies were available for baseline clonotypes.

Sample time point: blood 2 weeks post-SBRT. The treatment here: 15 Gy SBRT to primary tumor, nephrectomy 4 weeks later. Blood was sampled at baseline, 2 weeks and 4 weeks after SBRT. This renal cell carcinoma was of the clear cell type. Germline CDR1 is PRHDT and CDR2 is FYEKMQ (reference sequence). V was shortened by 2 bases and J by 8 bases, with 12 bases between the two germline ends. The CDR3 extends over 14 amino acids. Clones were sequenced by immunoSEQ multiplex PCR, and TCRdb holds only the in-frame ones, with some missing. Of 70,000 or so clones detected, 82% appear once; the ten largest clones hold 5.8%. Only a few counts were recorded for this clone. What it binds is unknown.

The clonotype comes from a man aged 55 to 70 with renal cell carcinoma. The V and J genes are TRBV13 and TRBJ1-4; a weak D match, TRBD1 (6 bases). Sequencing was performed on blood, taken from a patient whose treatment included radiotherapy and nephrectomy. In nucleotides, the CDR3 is TGTGCCAGCAGCTTACGGGGGCTGGAGGAAAAACTGTTTTTT. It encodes CASSLRGLEEKLFF.